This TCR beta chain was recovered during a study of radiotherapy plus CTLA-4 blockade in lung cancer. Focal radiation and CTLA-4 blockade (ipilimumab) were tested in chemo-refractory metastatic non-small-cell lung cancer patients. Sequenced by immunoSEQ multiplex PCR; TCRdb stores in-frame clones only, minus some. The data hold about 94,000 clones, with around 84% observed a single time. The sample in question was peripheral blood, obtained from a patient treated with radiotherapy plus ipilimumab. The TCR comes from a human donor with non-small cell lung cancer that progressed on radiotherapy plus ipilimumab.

CDR3 coding DNA: TGTGCCAGCAGCCCATGGGGGACAGATGACACTGAAGCTTTCTTT. It encodes CASSPWGTDDTEAFF. This sequence joins TRBV5-6 and TRBJ1-1; TRBD1 matches 7 bases. CDR1 is SGHDT and CDR2 is YYEEEE in the germline V gene. After removal of 4 bases from V and 3 bases from J, the junction contained 9 bases not matched to a gene. This CDR3 is 15 amino acids long. The full variable domain, in which reference TRBV5-6 and TRBJ1-1 provide the parts outside the CDR3, is DAGVTQSPTHLIKTRGQQVTLRCSPKSGHDTVSWYQQALGQGPQFIFQYYEEEERQRGNFPDRFSGHQFPNYSSELNVNALLLGDSALYLCASSPWGTDDTEAFFGQGTRLTVV.